A single sample gave rise to the 11 T cell receptor beta chains below, sequenced in a study of blood T cell repertoires in COVID-19. Produced via immunoSEQ multiplex PCR; TCRdb's table is partial and in-frame only. The data contain some 120,000 clones, roughly four fifths of them singletons. Material for sequencing was PBMCs or T cells enriched from blood (not recorded which). The receptor set was obtained from a man aged 30-40 years who had recovered from COVID-19.

V is TRBV29-1 and J is TRBJ2-1, with D possibly TRBD1 on 6 matching bases. Germline CDR1 and CDR2: SQVTM and ANQGSEA. Trimming removed 6 bases at V and 6 bases at J, with 21 bases between. There are 15 residues in the CDR3. The CDR3 sequence is CSVTSGTPYGNEQFF. In DNA, the CDR3 is TGCAGCGTGACCTCCGGGACACCCTATGGCAATGAGCAGTTCTTC.

This clone appeared a few times. The chain is built from TRBV24-1 and TRBJ2-1; the D gene is possibly TRBD1 (6 bases). The CDR3 is 12 residues long. Germline CDR1 KGHDR, CDR2 SFDVKD. V shed 10 bases and J shed 6 bases, with 12 bases lying between them. This chain's CDR3 is CATQGDGNEQFF. The CDR3 region has the DNA TGTGCCACACAGGGTGATGGCAATGAGCAGTTCTTC.

The gene calls are TRBV25-1 and TRBJ1-4, with 8 bases aligning to TRBD1. The V segment lost 6 bases and the J segment 4 bases; nucleotides outside the gene matches: 4. The CDR3 has 14 amino acids. The V gene's germline CDR1 is MGHDK and CDR2 SYGVNS. CDR3 in DNA: TGTGCCAGCAGCCGTGGACAGGGTAATGAAAAACTGTTTTTT. Residues: CASSRGQGNEKLFF.

This clone was counted a single time. The chain recombines TRBV5-1 with TRBJ2-3, with 11 bases fitting TRBD1. J was trimmed by 1 base and V by 5 bases; bases with no gene match: 6. Per germline, CDR1 SGHRS and CDR2 YFSETQ. The CDR3 totals 16 residues. CDR3 sequence reads: CASSPGGQGGTDTQYF. CDR3 coding DNA: TGCGCCAGCAGTCCTGGGGGACAGGGGGGCACAGATACGCAGTATTTT.

This chain links TRBV25-1 with TRBJ1-4; D is unresolved. The CDR3 runs 15 residues. Germline values: CDR1 MGHDK, CDR2 SYGVNS. V was pared by 3 bases and J by 6 bases, with 14 bases between. The CDR3 bases are TGTGCCAGCAGTGAGATGACGGGGATCCATGAAAAACTGTTTTTT. It is translated as CASSEMTGIHEKLFF.

This sequence joins TRBV9 and TRBJ1-1; a possible D gene is TRBD1 (6 bases). Trimming removed 0 bases at V and 0 bases at J, with 12 bases between. Per germline, CDR1 SGDLS and CDR2 YYNGEE. The CDR3 length is 16 residues. CDR3 in DNA: TGTGCCAGCAGCGTAGTCACAGGGACGTTGAACACTGAAGCTTTCTTT. This gives the protein CASSVVTGTLNTEAFF.

The chain's CDR3 is CASSYAGDAGSPLHF. The CDR3 DNA follows: TGTGCCAGCAGTTACGCGGGGGATGCGGGATCACCCCTCCACTTT. The rearrangement joins TRBV6-5 to TRBJ1-6; D is perhaps TRBD1 (5 bases). V lost 2 bases and J lost 10, with 15 bases in between. The germline V gene encodes CDR1 MNHEY and CDR2 SVGAGI. The CDR3 spans 15 residues.

This chain joins TRBV19 and TRBJ2-2; 7 bases line up with TRBD1. The J segment lost 2 bases and the V segment lost 8 bases, leaving 14 bases of the junction unmatched. The germline V gene has CDR1 LNHDA and CDR2 SQIVND (reference sequence). The CDR3 has 17 amino acids. The CDR3 reads CASFPRQGDINTGELFF. The CDR3 nucleotides are TGTGCCAGTTTTCCCCGACAGGGCGATATAAACACCGGGGAGCTGTTTTTT.

The chain carries TRBV4-1 and TRBJ1-5; D might be TRBD1 (5 bases). Germline lookup yields CDR1 MGHRA and CDR2 YSYEKL. The CDR3 covers 16 residues. Trimming pared 1 base from V and 7 bases from J, leaving 17 bases between. CDR3: CASSQAGGGVWQPQHF. In DNA form, the CDR3 reads TGCGCCAGCAGCCAAGCGGGTGGAGGGGTTTGGCAGCCCCAGCATTTT.

The genes are TRBV3-1 (or the pseudogene TRBV3-2) and TRBJ1-3; TRBD1 might be the D (6 bases). Trimming cost V 4 bases and J 3 bases, with 13 bases left between them. The CDR3 runs to 15 residues. Germline V lookup: CDR1 LGHDT, CDR2 YNNKEL (reference sequence). The CDR3 coding sequence is TGTGCCAGCAGCCCTCCAGGGGTACTTGGAAACACCATATATTTT. Translated: CASSPPGVLGNTIYF.

The chain couples TRBV11-3 to TRBJ2-3, with D possibly being TRBD1 (6 bases). CDR3 length: 15 amino acids. V gave up 5 bases and J gave up 2 bases, with 14 bases separating them. Germline-derived CDR1 and CDR2 are SGHNT and YENEEA. CDR3 nucleotide sequence: TGTGCCAGCAGCCAGACAGGCGAGAACACAGATACGCAGTATTTT. Encoded protein: CASSQTGENTDTQYF. Full variable domain (remainder filled in from reference TRBV11-3 and TRBJ2-3): EAGVVQSPRYKIIEKKQPVAFWCNPISGHNTLYWYLQNLGQGPELLIRYENEEAVDDSQLPKDRFSAERLKGVDSTLKIQPAELGDSAVYLCASSQTGENTDTQYFGPGTRLTVL.